This is a list of T cell receptor beta chains from one sample in a study of blood T cells in healthy people across ages. TCRdb re-derived calls from the 5' RACE reads in MiXCR, one entry per CDR3 protein. The profile covers approximately 730,000 distinct CDR3 sequences, with roughly 44% appearing a single time and 20% to 25% taken by the ten largest. Sequenced sample: blood. These receptors came from a woman between 55 and 75 years old in good health. CDR3s include the opening cysteine and the closing phenylalanine or tryptophan. The D gene is left open where the match is weak. Size is stated for part of the rows, as once, few or many counts, or as a class when the clone is expanded.

CDR3 DNA | CDR3 protein | J gene | D gene | clone size | V gene
TGTGCCAGCAGTTTGCAATTACTAGGGGCCGATTCACCCCTCCACTTT | CASSLQLLGADSPLHF | TRBJ1-6 | . | . | TRBV27
TGTGCCAGCAGTGAGGGGGGAAGTGAGAACACTGAAGCTTTCTTT | CASSEGGSENTEAFF | TRBJ1-1 | . | . | TRBV25-1
TGTGCCAGCAGGGCGACTAGCCCAGACAATGAGCAGTTCTTC | CASRATSPDNEQFF | TRBJ2-1 | TRBD2 | . | TRBV2
TGTGCCAGCTCCGACGGGCCATCCTACAATGAGCAGTACTTC | CASSDGPSYNEQYF | TRBJ2-7 | . | . | TRBV18
TGCGCCAGCAGCTCAACAACCTCCCCCTACAATGAGCAGTACTTC | CASSSTTSPYNEQYF | TRBJ2-7 | . | . | TRBV5-1
TGTGCCAGCAGCCCCCGGCACAGGTCCCAAACCTACAATGAGCAGTTCTTC | CASSPRHRSQTYNEQFF | TRBJ2-1 | . | few | TRBV7-2
TGTGCCAGCAGTTTAGGGGCGGTGGGAGAGACCCAGTACTTC | CASSLGAVGETQYF | TRBJ2-5 | . | . | TRBV12-3/TRBV12-4
TGTGCCAGCAGCCAGGAGAAGGAGAGCACAGATACGCAGTATTTT | CASSQEKESTDTQYF | TRBJ2-3 | . | . | TRBV4-2
TGCAGTGCTAGCTACGCATACCAAGAGACCCAGTACTTC | CSASYAYQETQYF | TRBJ2-5 | . | once | TRBV20-1
TGTGCCATCAGTGAGCCTGCTGATACCTCCTACAATGAGCAGTTCTTC | CAISEPADTSYNEQFF | TRBJ2-1 | . | many | TRBV10-3
TGTGCCAGCACTAGCGGGAGTCTCGAGCAGTACTTC | CASTSGSLEQYF | TRBJ2-7 | TRBD2 | few | TRBV28
TGTGCCAGCAGCCAAGCCGGGACAGCTAACACTGAAGCTTTCTTT | CASSQAGTANTEAFF | TRBJ1-1 | TRBD1 | few | TRBV3-1
TGTGCCAGTACCTCCGGGGATACGCAGTATTTT | CASTSGDTQYF | TRBJ2-3 | . | few | TRBV19
TGTGCCAGCAGACCGAAAGGGACTAGCGGGGGGTTAGAGCAGTACTTC | CASRPKGTSGGLEQYF | TRBJ2-4 | TRBD2 | few | TRBV12-3/TRBV12-4